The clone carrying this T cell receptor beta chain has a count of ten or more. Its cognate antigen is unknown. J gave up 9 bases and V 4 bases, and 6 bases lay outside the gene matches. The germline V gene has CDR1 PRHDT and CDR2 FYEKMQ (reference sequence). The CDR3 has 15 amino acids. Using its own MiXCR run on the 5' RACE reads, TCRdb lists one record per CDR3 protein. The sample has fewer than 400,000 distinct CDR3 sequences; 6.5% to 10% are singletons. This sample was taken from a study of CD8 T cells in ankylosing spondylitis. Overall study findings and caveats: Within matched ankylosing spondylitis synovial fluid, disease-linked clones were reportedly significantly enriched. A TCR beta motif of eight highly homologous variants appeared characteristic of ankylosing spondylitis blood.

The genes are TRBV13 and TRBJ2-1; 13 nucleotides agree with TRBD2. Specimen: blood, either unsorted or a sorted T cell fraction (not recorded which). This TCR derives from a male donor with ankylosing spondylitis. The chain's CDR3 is CASSSRTSGSGEQFF. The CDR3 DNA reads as TGTGCCAGCAGCTCTAGGACTAGCGGGAGTGGTGAGCAGTTCTTC.